These T cell receptor beta chains were read from a single sample in a study of CD4 T cells in relation to SARS-CoV-2 and coronaviruses. TCRdb keeps only in-frame clones here, not all; method: immunoSEQ multiplex PCR. The sample has 30,000 to 45,000 clones, 70% to 80% seen once. Antigens for these TCRs are unknown. Specimen: memory CD4+ T cells from PBMCs, cultured in vitro. The receptors were sampled from an adult with COVID-19. Both conserved end residues are trimmed from each CDR3.

TRBJ1-2 | TRBV29-1 | SAPRGGQGVDGYT
TRBJ2-5 | TRBV6-2/TRBV6-3 | ASSYTPGTGLSQETQY
TRBJ2-7 | TRBV13 | ASSAGTGNEQY
TRBJ2-3 | TRBV10-2 | ASSRTSGRTDTQY
TRBJ2-5 | TRBV7-9 | ASSLSSPRRGLRETQY
TRBJ2-5 | TRBV18 | ASSQTSQETQY
TRBJ1-4 | TRBV18 | ASSPLPGTITTNEKLF
TRBJ2-3 | TRBV14 | ASSLGFTDTQY
TRBJ2-7 | TRBV2 | ASTQRGTGYYEQY
TRBJ2-3 | TRBV7-2 | ASSQPTRGPGGTQY
TRBJ2-7 | TRBV6-1 | ASSEAGTSGRVYEQY
TRBJ1-5 | TRBV30 | AWSKRVYQPQH
TRBJ2-7 | TRBV6-2/TRBV6-3 | ASSPASGYSYEQY
TRBJ2-5 | TRBV6-1 | ASSVNGLAGAQETQY
TRBJ2-7 | TRBV7-6 | ASSTGNFGSYEQY
TRBJ2-7 | TRBV3-1/TRBV3-2 | ASSRDKVYYEQY
TRBJ2-2 | TRBV6-6 | ASSLWRNTGELF
TRBJ2-1 | TRBV12-5 | ASGQGLAGSYNEQF
TRBJ2-5 | TRBV7-9 | ASSLGQGRQETQY
TRBJ2-7 | TRBV4-1 | ASSQGDSSYEQY
TRBJ2-2 | TRBV9 | ASSKDGANTGELF
TRBJ1-2 | TRBV19 | ASSQGQGDYGYT
TRBJ2-1 | TRBV15 | ATSRDEVGAYNEQF